The rows below give T cell receptor beta chains drawn from one sample of a study of identifying expanded T cells in peripheral blood. Produced via immunoSEQ multiplex PCR; TCRdb's table is partial and in-frame only. The sample records 50,000 to 65,000 clones, about 92% being singletons. Sequenced material: blood. The receptors were gathered from a person between 18 and 75 years old in good health. CDR3s include the opening cysteine and the closing phenylalanine or tryptophan. A D gene is named only where the DNA matches it firmly. The size of a clone is reported for some rows only, either as once, few or many, or as a class for expanded clones.

>NA|NA|TRBV9|TRBJ1-1
TGTGCCAGCAGCGTAGAGGGGAGAGGGACTGAAGCTTTCTTT
CASSVEGRGTEAFF
>NA|NA|TRBV7-2|TRBJ2-2
TGTGCCAGCAGCTTACGACTTGGCGGGGAGCTGTTTTTT
CASSLRLGGELFF
>NA|TRBD2|TRBV19|TRBJ2-3
TGTGCCAGTAGTATCCCTAGCGGGAGGGGCCCGCAGTATTTT
CASSIPSGRGPQYF
>NA|TRBD1|TRBV5-5|TRBJ2-7
TGTGCCAGCAGCTTGATGACAGGGGGCCGCGGGGACGAGCAGTACTTC
CASSLMTGGRGDEQYF
>few|NA|TRBV5-5|TRBJ1-4
TGTGCCAGCAGCTTTATGAGTTTAAGTAATGAAAAACTGTTTTTT
CASSFMSLSNEKLFF
>NA|NA|TRBV28|TRBJ2-2
TGTGCCAGCATCACAGAGAGGTCAAGGTACACCGGGGAGCTGTTTTTT
CASITERSRYTGELFF
>NA|TRBD1|TRBV7-6|TRBJ2-7
TGTGCCAGCAGCATGGGACAGGGCCGCGAGCAGTACTTC
CASSMGQGREQYF
>NA|NA|TRBV7-2|TRBJ2-4
TGTGCCAGCACCCTGCAGGGTAACATTCAGTACTTC
CASTLQGNIQYF
>NA|NA|TRBV5-8|TRBJ1-5
TGTGCCAGCACCCTCGACCGGAATCAGCCCCAGCATTTT
CASTLDRNQPQHF
>NA|NA|TRBV6-4|TRBJ2-1
TGTGCCAGCAGTGACTCGTCGGTGCGGCGGGAAACCTACAATGAGCAGTTCTTC
CASSDSSVRRETYNEQFF
>NA|TRBD1|TRBV4-3|TRBJ1-4
TGCGCCCAGGGGGCAGATCGGGAAAAACTGTTTTTT
CAQGADREKLFF
>NA|TRBD1|TRBV25-1|TRBJ1-2
TGTGCCAGCAGTCAAGGGACACAGGGGGCCTATGGCTACACCTTC
CASSQGTQGAYGYTF
>few|TRBD1|TRBV18|TRBJ1-4
TGTGCCAGCTCACCAGACCAGGGGGCGGATGAAAAACTGTTTTTT
CASSPDQGADEKLFF
>NA|NA|TRBV21-1|TRBJ2-3
TGTGCCAGCAAAACACCGCTAGCGGGAGAAGGTGGGGACACAGATACGCAGTATTTT
CASKTPLAGEGGDTDTQYF
>NA|TRBD1|TRBV9|TRBJ2-4
TGTGCCAGCAGCCCCCGGGACAGTACCCAAAACATTCAGTACTTC
CASSPRDSTQNIQYF
>NA|TRBD1|TRBV19|TRBJ1-3
TGTGCCAGTACCGGACAGGGGCGCGGAAACACCATATATTTT
CASTGQGRGNTIYF
>NA|NA|TRBV6-5|TRBJ1-1
TGTGCCAGCAGTTACTCGAAACGCAGAGAAGCTTTCTTT
CASSYSKRREAFF
>NA|NA|TRBV5-6|TRBJ2-7
TGTGCCAGCAGCTTGAACGGGCGGCCAACCTACGAGCAGTACTTC
CASSLNGRPTYEQYF
>NA|NA|TRBV4-2|TRBJ2-5
TGTGCCAGCAGCCAAGGAGATTCATCAGAGGCCCAGTACTTC
CASSQGDSSEAQYF
>NA|NA|TRBV7-2|TRBJ2-5
TGTGCCAGCAGCCTACTAGGTACCCAGTACTTC
CASSLLGTQYF
>NA|NA|TRBV21-1|TRBJ2-1
TGTGCCAGCAGCAAAGCAGGGGTTCCCTACAATGAGCAGTTCTTC
CASSKAGVPYNEQFF
>NA|NA|TRBV19|TRBJ2-5
TGTGCCAGTAGTAGCGTGGGAGAGACCCAGTACTTC
CASSSVGETQYF
>NA|NA|TRBV27|TRBJ2-2
TGTGCCAGCAGTTTCAGCCAGGGGTACGGGGAGCTGTTTTTT
CASSFSQGYGELFF
>NA|NA|TRBV5-6|TRBJ1-1
TGTGCCAGCAACCTTTTGCCGGGAAGTAAGAACACTGAAGCTTTCTTT
CASNLLPGSKNTEAFF
>NA|TRBD2|TRBV7-8|TRBJ2-3
TGTGCCAGCAGCTTGGCCTCTCCCGGGACTAGCGGGGTGAGCACAGATACGCAGTATTTT
CASSLASPGTSGVSTDTQYF
>NA|NA|TRBV28|TRBJ1-6
TGTGCCAGCAGTGGGGGTAGTTCCTATAATTCACCCCTCCACTTT
CASSGGSSYNSPLHF
>NA|NA|TRBV5-1|TRBJ2-1
TGCGCCAGCAGCTTGAACCAGCCCGGCTTAGGCGGTGAGCAGTTCTTC
CASSLNQPGLGGEQFF
>NA|NA|TRBV14|TRBJ2-1
TGTGCCAGCAGCCAAGGATGGCGGGCCCACAATGAGCAGTTCTTC
CASSQGWRAHNEQFF
>NA|TRBD1|TRBV5-4|TRBJ1-1
TGTGCCAGCAGCCATTGGACAGGTGCCGAAGCTTTCTTT
CASSHWTGAEAFF
>NA|NA|TRBV6-6|TRBJ1-4
TGTGCCAGCAGTATGAATGAAAAACTGTTTTTT
CASSMNEKLFF
>NA|TRBD2|TRBV2|TRBJ2-7
TGTGCCAGCAGTGAAGCGGGGCGGGGGGGCCGCGAGCAGTACTTC
CASSEAGRGGREQYF
>NA|NA|TRBV28|TRBJ2-7
TGTGCCAGCAGCCGGGACGCGTCCCTTGAGCAGTACTTC
CASSRDASLEQYF
>NA|NA|TRBV19|TRBJ1-2
TGTGCCAGTAGTAGGGGGGGAGTCTATGGCTACACCTTC
CASSRGGVYGYTF
>NA|TRBD1|TRBV9|TRBJ2-1
TGTGCCAGCAGCGTCCAAGGACAGGGGGCTAATGAGCAGTTCTTC
CASSVQGQGANEQFF
>NA|TRBD1|TRBV9|TRBJ2-3
TGTGCCAGCAGCGTAGAAGGGACAGGGGGCACAGATACGCAGTATTTT
CASSVEGTGGTDTQYF
>NA|TRBD1|TRBV18|TRBJ1-2
TGTGCCAGCGCGACTGGGGGACAGTCAGATGGCTACACCTTC
CASATGGQSDGYTF
>NA|NA|TRBV9|TRBJ1-1
TGTGCCAGCAGCGTCTTGGGGGGCAGCGCTGAAGCTTTCTTT
CASSVLGGSAEAFF
>NA|NA|TRBV25-1|TRBJ2-6
TGTGCCAGCAGTGAATCCCGCTCTGGGGCCAACGTCCTGACTTTC
CASSESRSGANVLTF
>NA|TRBD2|TRBV29-1|TRBJ2-7
TGCAGCGTTGGGTGGGGGGGTTACGAGCAGTACTTC
CSVGWGGYEQYF
>NA|NA|TRBV25-1|TRBJ2-5
TGTGCCAGCAGTGATAAGCAGCGGAAAGAGACCCAGTACTTC
CASSDKQRKETQYF
>NA|TRBD1|TRBV10-3|TRBJ1-5
TGTGCCATCAGTGGACAGGGTGACCAGCCCCAGCATTTT
CAISGQGDQPQHF
>NA|TRBD1|TRBV9|TRBJ2-6
TGTGCCAGCAGCGTAGAGACAGGGGGCGCCTCTGGGGCCAACGTCCTGACTTTC
CASSVETGGASGANVLTF
>NA|TRBD1|TRBV30|TRBJ1-5
TGTGCCTGGAAGGGGACAGGTGGTGGGCCCCAGCATTTT
CAWKGTGGGPQHF
>NA|NA|TRBV18|TRBJ2-1
TGTGCCAGCTCACCAAGTCAAGGTGGTGAGCAGTTCTTC
CASSPSQGGEQFF
>NA|NA|TRBV27|TRBJ1-1
TGTGCCAGCAGTTTTAGGGCCAACACTGAAGCTTTCTTT
CASSFRANTEAFF
>NA|TRBD2|TRBV27|TRBJ2-1
TGTGCCAGCAGTTTAACCGGGACTAGCTTGCCGAGCTCCTACAATGAGCAGTTCTTC
CASSLTGTSLPSSYNEQFF
>NA|NA|TRBV7-9|TRBJ2-2
TGTGCCAGCAGCCCTGCCGGCGGGAAAGGGGAGCTGTTTTTT
CASSPAGGKGELFF
>NA|NA|TRBV5-4|TRBJ1-1
TGTGCCAGCAGCTTGGCGAGGAACACTGAAGCTTTCTTT
CASSLARNTEAFF
>once|NA|TRBV19|TRBJ1-5
TGTGCCAGTAGTAACCGACGGTTTGGGGGCAATCAGCCCCAGCATTTT
CASSNRRFGGNQPQHF
>NA|NA|TRBV6-1|TRBJ1-3
TGTGCCAGCAGTGAAGCGACGGGGAGCTCTGGAAACACCATATATTTT
CASSEATGSSGNTIYF
>NA|NA|TRBV11-2|TRBJ1-1
TGTGCCAGCAGCTACGCTATCTGGACTGAAGCTTTCTTT
CASSYAIWTEAFF
>NA|TRBD1|TRBV7-9|TRBJ2-5
TGTGCCAGCCGACAGGGAGTGGAGACCCAGTACTTC
CASRQGVETQYF